Sequencing of this T cell receptor (beta chain) was carried out in a study of blood T cell repertoires in COVID-19. Study-wide background: Sources were T cells, B-cell-depleted T cells, or PBMCs; the material itself was cDNA or gDNA.

Assay: immunoSEQ multiplex PCR; the TCRdb copy retains only in-frame clones and omits some. In the table there are about 210,000 clones, under 90% of which are singletons. This CDR3 has 13 amino acids. V dropped 4 bases and J dropped 4 bases, with 8 bases sitting between them. Germline CDR1 reads SGHAT; CDR2 reads FQNNGV. This TCR derives from a woman in her 50s with acute COVID-19. J is TRBJ1-3 and V is TRBV11-2, with D perhaps matching TRBD1 (5 bases). Sample: PBMCs or T cells enriched from blood (not recorded which). In nucleotides, the CDR3 is TGTGCCAGCAGCTCAGGGTCAGGAAACACCATATATTTT. This encodes CASSSGSGNTIYF.